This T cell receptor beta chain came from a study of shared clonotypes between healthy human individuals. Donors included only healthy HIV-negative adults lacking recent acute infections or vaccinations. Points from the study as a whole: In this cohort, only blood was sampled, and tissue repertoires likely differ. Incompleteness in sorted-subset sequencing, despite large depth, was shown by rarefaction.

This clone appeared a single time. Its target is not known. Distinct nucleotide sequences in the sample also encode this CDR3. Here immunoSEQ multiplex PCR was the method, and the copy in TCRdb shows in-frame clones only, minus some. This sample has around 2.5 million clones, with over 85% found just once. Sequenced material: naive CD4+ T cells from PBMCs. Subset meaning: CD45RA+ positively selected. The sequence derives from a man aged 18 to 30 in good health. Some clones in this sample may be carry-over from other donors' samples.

The chain's CDR3 is CASSLSGLAGVGETQYF. As DNA, the CDR3 is TGTGCCAGCAGTTTAAGTGGGCTAGCGGGAGTTGGGGAGACCCAGTACTTC. V gene TRBV28 combines with J gene TRBJ2-5; TRBD2 aligns across 10 bases. The CDR3 contains 17 residues. J gave up 5 bases and V 2 bases, and 11 bases lay outside the gene matches. Germline loops: CDR1 MDHEN, CDR2 SYDVKM.